One and the same sample provided the 30 T cell receptor beta chains below, sequenced in a study of shared clonotypes between healthy human individuals. Some clones are missing from TCRdb's copy, which holds only in-frame ones; the method was immunoSEQ multiplex PCR. The sample includes about a million clones, about 75% of them seen just once. Sequencing input: memory CD4+ T cells sorted from blood. Subset meaning: CD45RA-negative fraction. These receptors all stem from a man younger than 30 in good health.

The chain couples TRBV19 to TRBJ1-5; the D gene is possibly TRBD1 (6 bases). The CDR3 totals 16 residues. The germline V and J ends were trimmed by 5 bases and 1 base, with 15 bases remaining between them. From germline, CDR1 is LNHDA and CDR2 SQIVND (reference sequence). DNA for the CDR3: TGTGCCAGTAGTCCCTCCGGGACAAAGAGCAATCAGCCCCAGCATTTT. Amino acid sequence: CASSPSGTKSNQPQHF.

Concerning this clone itself: Other nucleotide sequences from this sample produce the same CDR3. The gene calls are TRBV11-2 and TRBJ2-1; the match to TRBD1 covers 8 bases. V shed 1 base and J 3 bases; nucleotides not matched to a gene: 5. Germline V gene data show CDR1 as SGHAT and CDR2 as FQNNGV. This CDR3 has 16 amino acids. CDR3 in amino acids: CASSLGGRGHYNEQFF. DNA for the CDR3: TGTGCCAGCAGCTTAGGAGGCAGGGGGCACTACAATGAGCAGTTCTTC.

V and J are TRBV25-1 and TRBJ2-7; maybe TRBD1 (5 bases). Germline CDR1 and CDR2: MGHDK and SYGVNS. V was clipped by 1 base and J by 0 bases, with 10 bases between them. The CDR3 has 15 amino acids. The CDR3 region is CASSESKGRSYEQYF. Here the CDR3 DNA reads TGTGCCAGCAGTGAATCGAAGGGGCGCTCCTACGAGCAGTACTTC.

The chain recombines TRBV5-6 with TRBJ2-5; D is unresolved. This CDR3 is 13 amino acids long. Germline V gene lookup returns CDR1 SGHDT and CDR2 YYEEEE. Trimming removed 1 base from V and 6 bases from J, with 10 bases in between. The CDR3 sequence: CASSLFLGKTQYF. CDR3 nucleotide sequence: TGTGCCAGCAGCTTGTTTCTGGGGAAGACCCAGTACTTC.

About this clone itself: This sample includes further DNA sequences coding for the same CDR3. The V call is TRBV7-9, the J call TRBJ1-4; possibly TRBD1 for D (5 bases). This CDR3 is 13 amino acids long. V was cut by 4 bases and J by 5 bases, with 8 bases left in between. CDR1 SEHNR and CDR2 FQNEAQ come from the germline V gene (reference sequence). DNA for the CDR3: TGTGCCAGCAGCTCCCGGGGCAATGAAAAACTGTTTTTT. It encodes CASSSRGNEKLFF.

The chain has TRBV30 and TRBJ2-5, with D tentatively TRBD1 (5 bases). The V gene lost 1 base and the J gene lost 2 bases, with 11 bases spanning the gap. The V gene's germline CDR1 is GTSNPN and CDR2 SVGIG (reference sequence). This CDR3 comprises 14 residues. DNA of the CDR3: TGTGCCTGGAGTGGAGACAGATTACAAGAGACCCAGTACTTC. Its protein product is CAWSGDRLQETQYF.

In its sample, this clone is medium-sized. Other DNA sequences in this sample translate to the same CDR3. The chain combines TRBV7-2 with TRBJ1-2, with 9 bases that match TRBD1. The CDR3 totals 13 residues. The J segment lost 6 bases and the V segment lost 5 bases, leaving 4 bases of the junction unmatched. CDR1 is SGHTA, CDR2 FQGNSA, per germline. The DNA of the CDR3 is TGTGCCAGCAGCCCCGGACAGGGGAATGGCTACACCTTC. Protein: CASSPGQGNGYTF.

The chain employs TRBV25-1 and TRBJ2-7, with unresolved D. The CDR3 runs 15 residues. CDR1 and CDR2 (germline): MGHDK, SYGVNS. V lost 3 bases to trimming and J lost 0 bases, with 12 bases between them. The CDR3 DNA follows: TGTGCCAGCAGTGATGAGGAGACCTTCTCCTACGAGCAGTACTTC. This encodes CASSDEETFSYEQYF.

Turning to this clone: Other nucleotide sequences from this sample produce the same CDR3. V gene TRBV10-2 combines with J gene TRBJ2-2; no definite D call. Trimming cost V 5 bases and J 2 bases, with 0 bases left between them. This CDR3 has 11 amino acids. Germline assignment: CDR1 WSHSY and CDR2 SAAADI. The CDR3 bases are TGCGCCAGCAGTAACACCGGGGAGCTGTTTTTT. Translated, it gives CASSNTGELFF.

The chain has TRBV30 and TRBJ1-1, with no clear D. V lost 3 bases and J 5 bases, leaving 13 bases between the germline ends. Germline V lookup: CDR1 GTSNPN, CDR2 SVGIG (reference sequence). This CDR3 spans 13 amino acids. The CDR3 region has the DNA TGTGCCTGGAGGCAGTCCGGGTCGACTGAAGCTTTCTTT. This codes for CAWRQSGSTEAFF. The complete variable domain, with remaining parts taken from reference TRBV30 and TRBJ1-1, reads SQTIHQWPATLVQPVGSPLSLECTVEGTSNPNLYWYRQAAGRGLQLLFYSVGIGQISSEVPQNLSASRPQDRQFILSSKKLLLSDSGFYLCAWRQSGSTEAFFGQGTRLTVV.

V gene TRBV5-1 combines with J gene TRBJ2-3; TRBD2 agrees at 11 bases. The trim removed 4 bases at V and 1 base at J, leaving 5 bases unmatched. This CDR3 has 16 amino acids. CDR1 is SGHRS and CDR2 is YFSETQ in the germline V gene. CDR3: CASSPGLAVRTDTQYF. CDR3 sequence (DNA): TGCGCCAGCAGCCCGGGACTAGCGGTCCGCACAGATACGCAGTATTTT.

In regard to this clone: Within the sample, other DNA sequences also encode this same CDR3. The genes are TRBV6-1 and TRBJ1-2; D might be TRBD1 (6 bases). Germline V gene data show CDR1 as MNHNS and CDR2 as SASEGT. The V end lost 0 bases, the J end lost 4 bases, and 9 bases lay between the germline ends. There are 14 residues in the CDR3. This CDR3 reads CASSEAGQIYGYTF. CDR3 nucleotides: TGTGCCAGCAGTGAAGCAGGACAGATCTATGGCTACACCTTC.

The chain recombines TRBV6-1 with TRBJ1-1; TRBD1 aligns across 8 bases. In germline, CDR1 is MNHNS, CDR2 SASEGT. V was pared by 6 bases and J by 5 bases, with 8 bases of the junction left unmatched. The CDR3 runs to 14 residues. In DNA, the CDR3 is TGTGCCAGCAGGAACAGGGGGATAAGAACTGAAGCTTTCTTT. It is translated as CASRNRGIRTEAFF.

The chain uses TRBV7-8 and TRBJ2-1; weak D call: TRBD1 (5 bases). The germline CDR1 and CDR2 sequences are SGHVS and FQNEAQ. CDR3 length: 14 residues. V gave up 5 bases and J gave up 1 base, with 9 bases separating them. CDR3 region: CASSKGDSYNEQFF. The CDR3 nucleotides are TGTGCCAGCAGCAAAGGGGATTCCTACAATGAGCAGTTCTTC.

This clone has only one observation. The J gene is TRBJ2-1, the V gene TRBV2; 9 nucleotides agree with TRBD2. CDR1 and CDR2 from the germline V gene are SNHLY and FYNNEI. This CDR3 is 15 amino acids long. V shed 6 bases and J 0 bases; nucleotides not matched to a gene: 3. The CDR3 loop reads CASSASGDSYNEQFF. As DNA, the CDR3 is TGTGCCAGCAGCGCTAGCGGGGACTCCTACAATGAGCAGTTCTTC.

The chain employs TRBV2 and TRBJ2-3, with unresolved D. Germline values: CDR1 SNHLY, CDR2 FYNNEI. The CDR3 totals 13 residues. V lost 4 bases to trimming and J lost 8 bases, with 13 bases between them. In DNA, the CDR3 is TGTGCCAGCAGTGGGCCCCAATTAGGTACGCAGTATTTT. It encodes CASSGPQLGTQYF.

The genes are TRBV10-3 and TRBJ2-3, with TRBD2 matching over 11 bases. The CDR3 covers 17 residues. Germline values: CDR1 ENHRY, CDR2 SYGVKD. Germline trimming cut 1 base from V and 4 bases from J; bases unmatched to any gene: 7. The CDR3 region is CAISEFLTSGASDTQYF. CDR3 DNA: TGTGCCATCAGTGAGTTCTTGACTAGCGGGGCCTCAGATACGCAGTATTTT.

This clone appeared a single time. J is TRBJ1-1 and V is TRBV30; 8 bases are a match to TRBD1. The germline V gene has CDR1 GTSNPN and CDR2 SVGIG (reference sequence). The CDR3 is 11 residues long. V trimming: 7 bases; J trimming: 8 bases; junction bases outside the gene matches: 6. The CDR3 reads CASNRGREAFF. The CDR3 bases are TGTGCCTCAAACAGGGGGAGAGAAGCTTTCTTT.

This clone has just a few counts. The chain couples TRBV6-4 to TRBJ1-3; D unclear. Germline-derived CDR1 and CDR2 are MRHNA and SNTAGT. The CDR3 runs 15 residues. V was trimmed by 7 bases and J by 4 bases, leaving 17 bases between them. The DNA of the CDR3 is TGTGCCAGCACACCATCGGGTCCCCGAGGAAACACCATATATTTT. Its translation is CASTPSGPRGNTIYF.

The chain employs TRBV19 and TRBJ1-1, with D uncertain. The CDR3 spans 11 residues. Between the trimmed V and J ends, which lost 7 bases and 8 bases, there was a span of 11 bases. The V gene's germline CDR1 is LNHDA and CDR2 SQIVND (reference sequence). CDR3 region: CASTSPWEAFF. CDR3 DNA sequence: TGTGCCAGTACCTCACCATGGGAAGCTTTCTTT. Filled out from reference TRBV19 and TRBJ1-1, the complete variable domain reads DGGITQSPKYLFRKEGQNVTLSCEQNLNHDAMYWYRQDPGQGLRLIYYSQIVNDFQKGDIAEGYSVSREKKESFPLTVTSAQKNPTAFYLCASTSPWEAFFGQGTRLTVV.

The chain has TRBV30 and TRBJ1-5, with 10 nucleotides matching TRBD1. V shed 2 bases, J shed 0 bases, and the junction held 7 bases outside the gene matches. Germline V lookup: CDR1 GTSNPN, CDR2 SVGIG (reference sequence). There are 17 residues in the CDR3. The CDR3 sequence is CAWSSDRGPYSNQPQHF. As DNA, the CDR3 is TGTGCCTGGAGTTCAGACAGGGGGCCGTATAGCAATCAGCCCCAGCATTTT.

V is TRBV6-1 and J is TRBJ2-3; weak D call: TRBD1 (6 bases). The germline CDR1 and CDR2 sequences are MNHNS and SASEGT. The CDR3 loop spans 15 amino acids. Trimming took 4 bases from V and 3 from J, leaving 14 bases between them. Here the CDR3 reads CASSARGTGTDTQYF. As DNA, the CDR3 is TGTGCCAGCAGTGCGAGGGGTACAGGGACAGATACGCAGTATTTT.

The V gene is TRBV29-1, the J gene TRBJ2-1; unclear D gene. The germline gives CDR1 SQVTM, CDR2 ANQGSEA. Trimming stripped 4 bases from V and 5 bases from J, with 12 bases between. CDR3 length: 13 amino acids. CDR3 nucleotides: TGCAGCGTTGTGCTACTTCCTAACAATGAGCAGTTCTTC. It encodes CSVVLLPNNEQFF.

V usage is TRBV30 and J usage is TRBJ2-5; no reliable D call. This CDR3 spans 14 amino acids. The V and J ends lost 3 bases and 4 bases respectively, with 15 bases between them. Germline V lookup: CDR1 GTSNPN, CDR2 SVGIG (reference sequence). CDR3 region: CAWRIQASGETQYF. Written as DNA, the CDR3 is TGTGCCTGGAGAATTCAGGCCAGTGGAGAGACCCAGTACTTC.

This clone has a handful of counts. Other DNA sequences in this specimen translate into the identical CDR3. The J gene is TRBJ1-1, the V gene TRBV18; no reliable D call. The CDR3 has 13 amino acids. The germline gives CDR1 KGHSH, CDR2 LQKENI. V lost 2 bases and J lost 4, with 8 bases in between. The CDR3 sequence: CASSPTEGTEAFF. CDR3 DNA sequence: TGTGCCAGCTCACCAACGGAGGGCACTGAAGCTTTCTTT.

The genes are TRBV7-2 and TRBJ2-1; 9 bases align to TRBD2. Germline-derived CDR1 and CDR2 are SGHTA and FQGNSA. V was clipped by 5 bases and J by 7 bases; unmatched bases: 6. This CDR3 contains 14 residues. DNA of the CDR3: TGTGCCAGCAGCCAACGACTAGCGGTAAATGAGCAGTTCTTC. It translates to CASSQRLAVNEQFF.

The J gene is TRBJ2-7, the V gene TRBV5-4, with 13 nucleotides matching TRBD2. This CDR3 is 16 amino acids long. CDR1 is SGHNT, CDR2 YYREEE, per germline (reference sequence). J gave up 4 bases and V 0 bases, and 4 bases lay outside the gene matches. The CDR3 sequence: CASSLEGLAGIYEQYF. The CDR3 region has the DNA TGTGCCAGCAGCTTGGAGGGACTAGCGGGAATTTACGAGCAGTACTTC.

As DNA, the CDR3 is TGTGCCAGCAGTGTTCATGAGCAGTTCTTC. This codes for CASSVHEQFF. The rearrangement joins TRBV2 to TRBJ2-1; unclear D gene. Germline V gene lookup returns CDR1 SNHLY and CDR2 FYNNEI. V was pared by 4 bases and J by 8 bases, with 3 bases between. The CDR3 runs 10 residues.

The chain uses TRBV4-3 and TRBJ2-1, with TRBD1 identical over 8 bases. The CDR3 has 14 residues. Per germline, CDR1 LGHNA and CDR2 YSLEER. J gave up 9 bases and V 2 bases, and 6 bases lay outside the gene matches. CDR3 DNA sequence: TGCGCCAGCAGCCAAAAGTCAGGGGGCACTGAGCAGTTCTTC. Amino acid sequence: CASSQKSGGTEQFF.

The sample holds one count of this clone. V gene TRBV7-2 combines with J gene TRBJ1-2; D may be TRBD1 (6 bases). The V gene lost 3 bases and the J gene lost 2 bases, with 13 bases spanning the gap. The CDR3 covers 15 residues. Germline-derived CDR1 and CDR2 are SGHTA and FQGNSA. The CDR3 region has the DNA TGTGCCAGCAGCTTCACTTCTACAGGGAACTATGGCTACACCTTC. This translates into CASSFTSTGNYGYTF.